These T cell receptor beta chains were read from a single sample in a study of vaccination and CD4 T cells after COVID-19. TCRdb re-called the PCR reads through MiXCR, storing one row per CDR3 protein. The repertoire holds some 25,000 distinct CDR3 sequences, with around two fifths as singletons. No cognate antigen is known for these TCRs. The sequenced sample was CD4+ T cells from blood, cultured in vitro. The receptors stem from a human donor who had recovered from COVID-19. The conserved cysteine and the conserved F or W are not part of the CDR3 here.

v_gene	j_gene	CDR3aa
TRBV28	TRBJ2-2	ASSLLAPYPGELF
TRBV15	TRBJ2-2	ATSRDRGTPNTGELF
TRBV20-1	TRBJ2-2	SAVQGGNTGELF
TRBV5-1	TRBJ1-2	ASSLEGNPGANYGYT
TRBV2	TRBJ2-4	ASSEIGPINIQY
TRBV21-1	TRBJ1-2	ARRSRGCYGYT
TRBV28	TRBJ2-7	ASQTGTKTYEQY
TRBV28	TRBJ2-3	ASTASKDTQY
TRBV20-1	TRBJ1-2	SAPLGVGYT
TRBV20-1	TRBJ2-7	SEKRPGLAGVGEQY
TRBV7-3	TRBJ1-1	ASSLTTPIEAF
TRBV7-9	TRBJ2-7	ASSPVSLAGNAVIVY
TRBV20-1	TRBJ2-2	SGASDTGELF
TRBV24-1	TRBJ2-1	ATSVQWGIEQF
TRBV24-1	TRBJ2-6	ATGTGAGANVLT
TRBV7-2	TRBJ2-2	ASRPTGTGELF
TRBV20-1	TRBJ2-1	SATSGSSYNEQF
TRBV6-1	TRBJ2-5	ASTGAHQETQY
TRBV7-9	TRBJ2-3	ASSEGQPNTDTQY
TRBV4-1	TRBJ2-3	ASSQEVGRINSNTDTQY
TRBV23-1	TRBJ2-1	ASSQRWPFLPYNEQF
TRBV7-8	TRBJ2-5	ASSRIALRGSETQY
TRBV11-3	TRBJ2-5	ASSQSSGTGTQY
TRBV10-2	TRBJ2-7	ASTTGGHEQY
TRBV24-1	TRBJ2-7	ATSDPLPGQRSYEQY
TRBV23-1	TRBJ2-7	ASSLNRTYEQY
TRBV2	TRBJ2-7	ASSESTETYEQY
TRBV6-5	TRBJ1-2	ASSSGGGYT
TRBV2	TRBJ2-7	ARSGTNYEQY
TRBV6-1	TRBJ2-2	ASIGGGANTGELF
TRBV27	TRBJ2-7	ASSFATNTGAPYEQY
TRBV20-1	TRBJ2-5	SARDSGNHETQY
TRBV27	TRBJ2-2	ASSLRAGATNTGELF
TRBV6-2/TRBV6-3	TRBJ2-3	ASSLDAGASTDTQY
TRBV7-9	TRBJ2-3	ASSSLKDRRTSTDTQY
TRBV20-1	TRBJ2-1	SAIFRGEQF
TRBV20-1	TRBJ2-2	SASGLGNTGELF
TRBV2	TRBJ2-5	ASSGDRGLVTQY
TRBV6-1	TRBJ2-7	ASSEGTGSYEQY
TRBV7-2	TRBJ2-3	ASSLTHLSRGGPADTQY
TRBV7-2	TRBJ2-7	ASSSDGLAGDEQY